This T cell receptor (beta chain) was sequenced in a study of CD4 T cells in relation to SARS-CoV-2 and coronaviruses. Study-wide results and limits: Pre-pandemic and post-infection samples never came from the same donor.

Trimming stripped 5 bases from V and 0 bases from J, with 14 bases between. Germline CDR1 and CDR2: LGHNT and FRNRAP. This CDR3 region has 16 residues. CD4+ T cells from unexposed donors were obtained before the COVID-19 pandemic (2011-2018). CD4+ T cells were isolated from the cells after 10 days of culture. Concerning this clone: Its specificity is not known.

The method was immunoSEQ multiplex PCR; TCRdb's version includes in-frame clones alone and lacks a portion of them. The table shows roughly 28,000 clones, with around 75% occurring only once. The sequence came from a human donor in good health. The sequenced sample consisted of CD4+ T cells from PBMCs, cultured in vitro. The chain links TRBV12-5 to TRBJ1-3; D is perhaps TRBD1 (6 bases). This chain's CDR3 is CASGKSGTHSGNTIYF. CDR3 sequence (DNA): TGTGCTAGTGGTAAATCCGGGACACACTCTGGAAACACCATATATTTT.